This T cell receptor beta chain was found in a study of blood T cell repertoires in COVID-19. Overall study: Italy, Spain and the United States were the sources of the convalescent and acute COVID-19 samples.

Data came from immunoSEQ multiplex PCR; TCRdb stores just in-frame clones and leaves some out. The sample carries more than 90,000 clones, roughly 86% recorded once. Germline CDR1 and CDR2: SGDLS and YYNGEE. Trimming removed 4 bases from V and 2 bases from J; junction bases left unmatched: 5. CDR3 length equals 16 residues. The sample was peripheral blood. The clonotype was recovered from a man aged 35-49 years with acute or convalescent COVID-19. This chain uses TRBV9 with TRBJ2-1; 11 nucleotides line up with TRBD1. CDR3 region: CASSPQGQGAYNEQFF. The CDR3 coding sequence is TGTGCCAGCAGCCCCCAGGGACAGGGGGCCTACAATGAGCAGTTCTTC.